The clone carrying this TCR beta chain was observed a few times. Its antigen remains unidentified. The sample's time point: pre-sensitization, week 0. Noted treatment: therapeutic diphenylcyclopropenone sensitization with weekly scalp DPC. Via MiXCR, TCRdb re-called the RACE reads, giving one row per CDR3 protein. The data hold roughly 100,000 distinct CDR3 sequences, with about 12% observed a single time. Germline-derived CDR1 and CDR2 are ENHRY and SYGVKD. V lost 4 bases to trimming and J lost 4 bases, with 11 bases between them. The CDR3 spans 14 residues. The record originates from a study of human T cells and chemical hapten exposure. Study in general: Per-sample TCR yields varied mainly from small pooled library volume differences. General study results and limits: Among expanded TCRs, significantly more large CDR3 similarity clusters formed than among controls. TCRs above 1 in 1000 frequency stayed constant with DPC sensitization.

The TCR comes from a woman aged 45-60 years with alopecia areata. Some clones in this sample may be carry-over from other donors' samples. The chain combines TRBV10-3 with TRBJ2-1; D is undetermined. The source was whole blood, collected in connection with sensitization to the hapten diphenylcyclopropenone (DPC). The CDR3, as DNA: TGTGCCATCAGTGCAAGGATTACATACAATGAGCAGTTCTTC. This translates into CAISARITYNEQFF.